What follows is one T cell receptor beta chain and its context. This entry is derived from a study of cytotoxic CD8 clonotypes in ibrutinib-treated CLL. The method was immunoSEQ multiplex PCR; TCRdb's version includes in-frame clones alone and lacks a portion of them. The sample records 35,000 to 45,000 clones, roughly 49% being singletons. CDR1 MNHNS and CDR2 SASEGT come from the germline V gene. The CDR3 length is 15 residues. J lost 6 bases, V lost 6 bases, and 6 bases had no gene match. The source is a human donor with chronic lymphocytic leukemia. The chain couples TRBV6-1 to TRBJ1-5; 12 nucleotides match TRBD1. Specimen: PBMCs, collected before ibrutinib treatment. CDR3: CASRGQGALGQPQHF. CDR3 bases: TGTGCCAGCAGGGGACAGGGGGCGTTAGGTCAGCCCCAGCATTTT.